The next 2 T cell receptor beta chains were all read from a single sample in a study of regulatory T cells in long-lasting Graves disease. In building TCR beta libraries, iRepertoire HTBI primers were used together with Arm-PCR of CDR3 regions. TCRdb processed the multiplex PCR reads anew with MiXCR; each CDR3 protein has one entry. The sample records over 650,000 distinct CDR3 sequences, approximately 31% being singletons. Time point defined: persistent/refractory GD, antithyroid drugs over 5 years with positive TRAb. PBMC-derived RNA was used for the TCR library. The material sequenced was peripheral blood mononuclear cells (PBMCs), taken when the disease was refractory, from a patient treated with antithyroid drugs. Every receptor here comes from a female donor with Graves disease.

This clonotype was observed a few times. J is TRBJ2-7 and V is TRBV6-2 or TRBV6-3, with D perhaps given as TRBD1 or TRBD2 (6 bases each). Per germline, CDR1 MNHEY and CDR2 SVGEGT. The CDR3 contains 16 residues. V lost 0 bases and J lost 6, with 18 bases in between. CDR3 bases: TGTGCCAGCAGTTACTCGAGGACACCGGGGGACACCGAGCAGTACTTC. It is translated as CASSYSRTPGDTEQYF.

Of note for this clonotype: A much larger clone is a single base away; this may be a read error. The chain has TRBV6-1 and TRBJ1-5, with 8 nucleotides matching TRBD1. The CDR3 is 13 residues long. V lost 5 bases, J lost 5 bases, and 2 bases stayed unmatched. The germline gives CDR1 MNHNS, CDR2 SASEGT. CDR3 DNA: TGTGCCAGCAGTCGACAGGGGCATCAGCCCCAGCATTTT. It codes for CASSRQGHQPQHF.